One and the same sample provided the 23 T cell receptor beta chains below, sequenced in a study of PD-1 blockade in classical Hodgkin lymphoma. Here immunoSEQ multiplex PCR was the method, and the copy in TCRdb shows in-frame clones only, minus some. The data contain approximately 7,800 clones, about 76% of them seen just once; the ten biggest clones take up approximately 35%. Each patient experienced a relapse that followed autologous stem cell transplantation, and brentuximab vedotin exposure varied. Sequencing was performed on peripheral blood mononuclear cells (PBMCs), taken before the second cycle of nivolumab. These receptors came from a human donor with classical Hodgkin lymphoma.

The J gene is TRBJ1-2, the V gene TRBV7-9; D gene uncertain. This CDR3 contains 12 residues. Trimming removed 5 bases at V and 8 bases at J, with 12 bases between. The germline V gene has CDR1 SEHNR and CDR2 FQNEAQ (reference sequence). The CDR3 DNA reads TGTGCCAGCAGCGAGCGGGCGGAGGGCTACACCTTC. Translated: CASSERAEGYTF.

The sample holds a few counts of this clone. The rearrangement links TRBV4-3 to TRBJ1-4; no reliable D call. V was shortened by 5 bases and J by 7 bases, with 23 bases between the two germline ends. This CDR3 comprises 17 residues. CDR1 is LGHNA, CDR2 YSLEER, per germline. The DNA of the CDR3 is TGCGCCAGCAGCGCAGACGGCGTCCCCGACTCGGGTGAAAAACTGTTTTTT. This gives the protein CASSADGVPDSGEKLFF.

This clone occurred a few times. The V gene is TRBV9, the J gene TRBJ2-1; no clear D. Trimming took 0 bases from V and 3 from J, leaving 4 bases between them. Germline V CDR1 and CDR2: SGDLS, YYNGEE. The CDR3 sequence is 13 residues long. The CDR3 DNA reads TGTGCCAGCAGCGTAGAGCACTACAATGAGCAGTTCTTC. Amino acid sequence: CASSVEHYNEQFF.

This clone turned up a few times. This sequence joins TRBV7-8 and TRBJ2-2; 11 bases align to TRBD2. The CDR3 covers 17 residues. V lost 0 bases and J lost 3; bases outside the gene matches: 3. CDR1 and CDR2 (germline): SGHVS, FQNEAQ. The CDR3 coding sequence is TGTGCCAGCAGCTTAGCCACTAGCGGGAGTTACACCGGGGAGCTGTTTTTT. Protein sequence: CASSLATSGSYTGELFF.

This clone was observed a few times. The chain employs TRBV7-2 and TRBJ2-3; D may correspond to TRBD1 or TRBD2 (7 bases each). From germline, CDR1 is SGHTA and CDR2 FQGNSA. The V and J ends lost 2 bases and 4 bases respectively, with 10 bases between them. This CDR3 contains 14 residues. This chain's CDR3 is CASSLQGGPDTQYF. The DNA for the CDR3 is TGTGCCAGCAGCTTACAGGGGGGGCCAGATACGCAGTATTTT.

CDR3 in amino acids: CASQNDRGSNQPQHF. The DNA for the CDR3 is TGTGCCAGCCAGAATGACAGGGGTAGCAATCAGCCCCAGCATTTT. The J gene is TRBJ1-5, the V gene TRBV19; 8 positions agree with TRBD1. There are 15 residues in the CDR3. In germline, CDR1 is LNHDA, CDR2 SQIVND (reference sequence). V lost 9 bases and J lost 0; bases outside the gene matches: 7.

V usage is TRBV6-5 and J usage is TRBJ1-1; D is perhaps TRBD1 (6 bases). The length of the CDR3 is 14 residues. The germline V and J ends were trimmed by 2 bases and 1 base, with 8 bases remaining between them. The germline V gene encodes CDR1 MNHEY and CDR2 SVGAGI. The CDR3 sequence: CASSYGGWNTEAFF. DNA of the CDR3: TGTGCCAGCAGTTACGGGGGCTGGAACACTGAAGCTTTCTTT.

The chain has TRBV28 and TRBJ2-3, with 7 bases aligning to TRBD2. V was pared by 3 bases and J by 1 base, with 1 base of the junction left unmatched. CDR3 length: 14 residues. Germline CDR1 MDHEN, CDR2 SYDVKM. DNA for the CDR3: TGTGCCAGCAGTTTTCTAGCGGGCACAGATACGCAGTATTTT. Translation gives CASSFLAGTDTQYF.

Of note for this clone: Within the sample, other DNA sequences also encode this same CDR3. The chain links TRBV29-1 to TRBJ2-1, with D possibly matching TRBD1 (5 bases). Germline loops: CDR1 SQVTM, CDR2 ANQGSEA. Trimming cost V 6 bases and J 7 bases, with 7 bases left between them. The CDR3 is 10 amino acids. The CDR3: CSVTANEQFF. CDR3 coding DNA: TGCAGCGTGACAGCAAATGAGCAGTTCTTC.

This rearrangement joins TRBV18 to TRBJ2-1; D is unresolved. Germline V gene sequence: CDR1 KGHSH, CDR2 LQKENI. V dropped 3 bases and J dropped 4 bases, with 10 bases sitting between them. The CDR3 is made up of 14 amino acids. The CDR3 DNA is TGTGCCAGCTCACCGGGGTTCAGGTACAATGAGCAGTTCTTC. This gives the protein CASSPGFRYNEQFF.

CDR3 coding DNA: TGCGCCAGCAGCATGACAGGGTTCGCAGATACGCAGTATTTT. As protein: CASSMTGFADTQYF. J is TRBJ2-3 and V is TRBV5-1; 7 bases line up with TRBD1. Trimming took 4 bases from V and 4 from J; bases not matched to a gene: 6. The germline gives CDR1 SGHRS, CDR2 YFSETQ. The CDR3 length is 14 residues.

The V and J genes are TRBV4-1 and TRBJ2-1; D gene unclear. The CDR3 extends over 12 amino acids. Per germline, CDR1 MGHRA and CDR2 YSYEKL. V gave up 0 bases and J gave up 8 bases, with 5 bases separating them. The DNA of the CDR3 is TGCGCCAGCAGCCAAGATATGGATGAGCAGTTCTTC. Translated, it gives CASSQDMDEQFF.

The gene calls are TRBV28 and TRBJ2-5; 8 bases map to TRBD1. The J call may not be correct, given that the DNA end is closer to TRBJ2-7. Germline CDR1 and CDR2: MDHEN and SYDVKM. CDR3 length: 15 residues. The chain's CDR3 is CASSARTGTGYEQYF. The CDR3, as DNA: TGTGCCAGCAGTGCCCGGACAGGGACGGGCTACGAGCAGTACTTC.

The chain combines TRBV10-1 with TRBJ2-7; 7 bases fit TRBD1. The CDR3 is 13 amino acids. CDR1 WNHNN and CDR2 SYGVQD come from the germline V gene (reference sequence). The trim removed 6 bases at V and 1 base at J, leaving 3 bases unmatched. Here the CDR3 DNA reads TGCGCCAGCAGAGCACAGGGGTCCTACGAGCAGTACTTC. It codes for CASRAQGSYEQYF.

This CDR3 is CSVGHFEAFF. The CDR3 region has the DNA TGCAGCGTTGGACACTTTGAAGCTTTCTTT. This chain uses TRBV29-1 with TRBJ1-1; no reliable D call. Germline CDR1 is SQVTM and CDR2 is ANQGSEA. Trimming removed 4 bases at V and 7 bases at J, with 7 bases between. This CDR3 has 10 residues.

CDR3 coding DNA: TGCGCCAGCAGTATGTCCCAGGCTAATGAAAAACTGTTTTTT. Translating it yields CASSMSQANEKLFF. The chain is built from TRBV10-2 and TRBJ1-4; D not certain. Trimming took off 5 bases at V and 3 bases at J, with 10 bases between the two ends. CDR1 WSHSY and CDR2 SAAADI come from the germline V gene. The CDR3 has 14 residues.

This sequence joins TRBV11-2 and TRBJ2-1; 7 bases are shared with TRBD2. Unmatched junction bases numbered 10, after V lost 3 bases and J lost 8 bases. Germline V gene data show CDR1 as SGHAT and CDR2 as FQNNGV. The CDR3 contains 15 residues. The CDR3 reads CASSFVGGSSHEQFF. Written as DNA, the CDR3 is TGTGCCAGCAGCTTTGTCGGCGGGAGCTCTCATGAGCAGTTCTTC.

This clone was detected once. This rearrangement joins TRBV28 to TRBJ1-3, with 11 bases that match TRBD1. CDR1 is MDHEN, CDR2 SYDVKM, per germline. J gave up 5 bases and V 8 bases, and 2 bases lay outside the gene matches. The CDR3 has 13 amino acids. CDR3 sequence: CASGTGGRNTIYF. CDR3 nucleotide sequence: TGTGCCAGCGGGACAGGGGGACGAAACACCATATATTTT.

DNA for the CDR3: TGTGCCAGCAGTCGCCCCGGGTGGAACACTGAAGCTTTCTTT. This encodes CASSRPGWNTEAFF. V gene TRBV28 combines with J gene TRBJ1-1, with D unresolved. The CDR3 is 14 residues long. Germline V gene data show CDR1 as MDHEN and CDR2 as SYDVKM. V lost 5 bases, J lost 1 base, and 11 bases lay in between.

The chain recombines TRBV5-1 with TRBJ2-3; D is perhaps TRBD2 (5 bases). The length of the CDR3 is 16 residues. V was shortened by 5 bases and J by 1 base, with 17 bases between the two germline ends. Germline loops: CDR1 SGHRS, CDR2 YFSETQ. The CDR3 region is CASSTPEGWGTDTQYF. The CDR3, as DNA: TGCGCCAGCAGTACCCCTGAGGGATGGGGCACAGATACGCAGTATTTT. Full variable domain (outside the CDR3, taken from reference TRBV5-1 and TRBJ2-3): KAGVTQTPRYLIKTRGQQVTLSCSPISGHRSVSWYQQTPGQGLQFLFEYFSETQRNKGNFPGRFSGRQFSNSRSEMNVSTLELGDSALYLCASSTPEGWGTDTQYFGPGTRLTVL.

This chain links TRBV11-2 with TRBJ1-2; D is ambiguous. V was pared by 7 bases and J by 6 bases, with 12 bases between. CDR3 length: 12 residues. Germline lookup yields CDR1 SGHAT and CDR2 FQNNGV. The CDR3 loop is CASKRPSHGYTF. DNA of the CDR3: TGTGCCAGCAAGCGGCCCTCCCATGGCTACACCTTC. Complete variable domain (other parts from reference TRBV11-2 and TRBJ1-2): EAGVAQSPRYKIIEKRQSVAFWCNPISGHATLYWYQQILGQGPKLLIQFQNNGVVDDSQLPKDRFSAERLKGVDSTLKIQPAKLEDSAVYLCASKRPSHGYTFGSGTRLTVV.

The chain combines TRBV5-1 with TRBJ2-3; tentative D call: TRBD1 (5 bases). This CDR3 is built from 17 residues. With 0 bases removed from V and 0 bases from J, the gap between germline ends came to 14 bases. Germline CDR1 is SGHRS and CDR2 is YFSETQ. The chain's CDR3 is CASSLGGGITSTDTQYF. CDR3 nucleotides: TGCGCCAGCAGCTTGGGGGGCGGCATTACAAGCACAGATACGCAGTATTTT.

Notes on this clone: This specimen includes other DNA sequences encoding the same CDR3. The V gene is TRBV14, the J gene TRBJ2-5, with 7 bases aligning to TRBD1. The CDR3 is 12 amino acids. With 6 bases clipped from V and 9 bases from J, the junction kept 7 bases outside the gene matches. Germline CDR1 and CDR2: SGHDN and FVKESK. CDR3 region: CASSRQGAAQYF. The CDR3 DNA is TGTGCCAGCAGTCGACAGGGAGCAGCCCAGTACTTC.